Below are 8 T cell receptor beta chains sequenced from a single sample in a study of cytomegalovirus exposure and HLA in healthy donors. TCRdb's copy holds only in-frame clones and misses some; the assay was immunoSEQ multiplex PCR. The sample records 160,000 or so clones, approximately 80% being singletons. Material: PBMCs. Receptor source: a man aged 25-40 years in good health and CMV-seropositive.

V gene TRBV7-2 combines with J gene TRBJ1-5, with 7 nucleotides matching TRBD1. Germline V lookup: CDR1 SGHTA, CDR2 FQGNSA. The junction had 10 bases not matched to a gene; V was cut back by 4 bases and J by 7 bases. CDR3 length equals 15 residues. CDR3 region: CASSSARQGHQPQHF. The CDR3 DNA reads TGTGCCAGCAGCTCCGCCCGACAGGGCCACCAGCCCCAGCATTTT.

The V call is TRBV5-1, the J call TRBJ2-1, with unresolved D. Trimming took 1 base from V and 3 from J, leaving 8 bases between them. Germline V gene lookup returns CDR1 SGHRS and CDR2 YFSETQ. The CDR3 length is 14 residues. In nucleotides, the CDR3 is TGCGCCAGCAGCTTGAATCTCGTCTACAATGAGCAGTTCTTC. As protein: CASSLNLVYNEQFF.

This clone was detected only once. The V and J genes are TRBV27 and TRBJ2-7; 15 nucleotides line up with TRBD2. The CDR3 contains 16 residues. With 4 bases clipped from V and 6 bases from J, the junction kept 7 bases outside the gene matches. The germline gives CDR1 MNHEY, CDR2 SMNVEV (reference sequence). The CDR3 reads CASSSPPGLAGGEQYF. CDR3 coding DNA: TGTGCCAGCAGTTCCCCCCCGGGACTAGCGGGGGGCGAGCAGTACTTC.

Written as DNA, the CDR3 is TGTGCCAGCATGGGCGGGGGGGATACGCAGTATTTT. Encoded protein: CASMGGGDTQYF. The chain uses TRBV5-4 and TRBJ2-3; 8 positions match TRBD2. The CDR3 is made up of 12 amino acids. V lost 6 bases and J lost 6; bases outside the gene matches: 3. The germline gives CDR1 SGHNT, CDR2 YYREEE (reference sequence).

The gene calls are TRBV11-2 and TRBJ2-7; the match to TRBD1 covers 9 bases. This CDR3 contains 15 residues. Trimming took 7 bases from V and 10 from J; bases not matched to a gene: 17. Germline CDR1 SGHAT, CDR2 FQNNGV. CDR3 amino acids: CASIQVQGALTGQYF. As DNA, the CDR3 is TGTGCCAGCATCCAGGTACAGGGGGCCCTCACGGGACAGTACTTC.

In DNA form, the CDR3 reads TGTGCCAGCAGGACAGGGAACACTGAAGCTTTCTTT. Amino acid sequence: CASRTGNTEAFF. The chain links TRBV27 to TRBJ1-1; tentatively, D is TRBD1 (6 bases). The CDR3 extends over 12 amino acids. The germline V gene encodes CDR1 MNHEY and CDR2 SMNVEV (reference sequence). Trimming removed 6 bases from V and 1 base from J, with 6 bases in between.

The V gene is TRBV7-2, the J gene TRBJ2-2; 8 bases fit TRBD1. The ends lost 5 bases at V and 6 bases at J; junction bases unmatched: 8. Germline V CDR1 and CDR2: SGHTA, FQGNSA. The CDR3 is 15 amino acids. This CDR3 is CASSLGQGWSGELFF. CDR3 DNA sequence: TGTGCCAGCAGCCTCGGACAGGGTTGGTCCGGGGAGCTGTTTTTT.

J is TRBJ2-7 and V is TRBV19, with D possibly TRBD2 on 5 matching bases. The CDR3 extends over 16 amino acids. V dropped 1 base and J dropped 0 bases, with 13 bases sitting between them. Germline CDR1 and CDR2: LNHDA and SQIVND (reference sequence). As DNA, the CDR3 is TGTGCCAGTAGTATAGGACCACCAGGAGGCTCCTACGAGCAGTACTTC. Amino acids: CASSIGPPGGSYEQYF.